This TCR beta chain was identified during a study of cytomegalovirus exposure and HLA in healthy donors. This PCR relied on a set of 60 Vbeta primers and 13 Jbeta primers. The data were produced by immunoSEQ multiplex PCR, yet TCRdb's version contains in-frame clones alone and is incomplete. Of 100,000 or so clones in the sample, about 80% are singletons; the top ten hold 4.1%. This clone appeared a single time. There are 16 residues in the CDR3. Germline lookup yields CDR1 MGHRA and CDR2 YSYEKL. V was pared by 4 bases and J by 4 bases, with 6 bases of the junction left unmatched. The TCR was taken from a man between 35 and 55 years old in good health and CMV-seronegative. V is TRBV4-1 and J is TRBJ2-2; 10 nucleotides align to TRBD2. The sample taken for sequencing was PBMCs. The CDR3 reads CASSRSGGPFTGELFF. CDR3 sequence (DNA): TGCGCCAGCAGCCGTAGCGGGGGGCCCTTCACCGGGGAGCTGTTTTTT.